This T cell receptor beta chain is drawn from a study of T cell clones after liver transplantation (dated by TCRdb to between 2017 and 2020). About the study as a whole: ITN030ST, the source of the samples, was a randomized trial that attempted immunosuppression withdrawal within 2 years of liver transplantation. Donor-reactive T cell clones were identified using TCRbeta sequencing after a pre-transplant mixed lymphocyte reaction and were then followed in post-transplant blood. Third party-reactive TCRbeta sequences were also identified from pre-transplant MLRs to serve as an antigen-independent comparator for donor-reactive sequences. Of the eight recipients, a few were HCV-positive, while the remaining recipients had been transplanted for non-autoimmune, non-viral indications. Subjects received no induction therapy and standard immunosuppression until randomization at 12-24 months post-transplant. To count as tolerant, a recipient had to stay completely off immunosuppression for at least one year without liver enzymes climbing beyond twice the upper limit of normal. Blood samples were collected pre-transplant, pre-randomization before withdrawal, and post-randomization after either full withdrawal or failed withdrawal. The study cohort included 8 liver transplant recipients, of whom 3 were classified as tolerant and 5 as non-tolerant. Overall study outcomes, separate from this receptor: In 5 of 8 subjects, circulating donor-reactive CD4 TCRbeta sequences decreased significantly after transplant, regardless of tolerance or HCV status. In two subjects, low numbers of available donor cells limited the measurable donor-reactive repertoire. Once repertoire turnover was taken into account, donor-reactive detection showed a significant reduction for CD4 in 7 of 8 subjects and for CD8 in 8 of 8. Donor-reactive sequences declined more than third party-reactive ones, suggesting partial antigen-specific deletion unrelated to withdrawal success. Because no allograft tissue specimens were available, donor-reactive T cells may have migrated into the graft instead of being deleted. Conclusions were preliminary, limited by small, heterogeneous patient numbers and non-standardized post-transplant time points.

Read against the paper, the sample's time point label means: pre-transplant. Thawed unstimulated PBMCs were stained for CD3, CD4 and CD8 and FACS-sorted into CD3+CD4+ and CD3+CD8+ populations. All 8 studied subjects were randomized to withdrawal of immunosuppression. Genomic DNA was isolated with the Qiagen DNeasy Blood and Tissue Kit. Per the germline V gene, SGHDT is the CDR1 and YYEEEE is the CDR2. Clipping removes 4 bases from V and 5 bases from J, with 4 as the unmatched junction base count. The CDR3, cysteine through phenylalanine, is 13 amino acids long. Of the read, only the CDR3 DNA is kept; its 39 bases are in frame from base 1. High-throughput TCRbeta CDR3 sequencing of frozen genomic DNA was performed by immunoSEQ, including PCR amplification, mapping, bias correction and internal controls. The published analysis was carried out like this. Only productive rearrangements were retained, with each unique TCRbeta sequence defined by its CDR3 nucleotide sequence together with its V and J gene. A sequence counted as donor-reactive only if the sequence showed at least 5-fold expansion in CFSE-low cells compared with unstimulated pre-transplant cells and had a frequency of at least 0.01%. Minimum frequency thresholds were set for each subject on the basis of the unstimulated sample with the lowest template count, so that a detection power of at least 90% was ensured. Jensen-Shannon divergence between the top 1000 TCRbeta sequences post-transplant and pre-transplant was used to measure repertoire turnover. Two-sided Fisher's exact tests were used to test for changes in the detection of donor-reactive sequences. Here the immuneACCESS table is served through TCRdb, limited to in-frame sequences with V and J called. Missing clones are a known gap in these copies; in checked studies unresolved V genes cover under half, and the rest lacks a known reason. V and J calls and clone size are given by that table; D and trimming were obtained from the DNA. This sample comprises tens of thousands of clones, 90% of them detected only once. Less than 3.5% of the sample is held by the ten biggest clonotypes.

A word on this clone: Its antigen is still unknown. Base qualities are not at hand, and no much larger clone is one base apart.

The specimen comprised CD4+ T cells from blood, sampled before liver transplant. The sequence came from a human donor who received a liver transplant. The chain is made from TRBV5-6 and TRBJ1-2, with TRBD1 matching 8 junction bases. CDR3 reads: CASSLDRAYGYTF. In nucleotide form, the sequence is TGTGCCAGCAGCCTGGACAGGGCGTATGGCTACACCTTC.